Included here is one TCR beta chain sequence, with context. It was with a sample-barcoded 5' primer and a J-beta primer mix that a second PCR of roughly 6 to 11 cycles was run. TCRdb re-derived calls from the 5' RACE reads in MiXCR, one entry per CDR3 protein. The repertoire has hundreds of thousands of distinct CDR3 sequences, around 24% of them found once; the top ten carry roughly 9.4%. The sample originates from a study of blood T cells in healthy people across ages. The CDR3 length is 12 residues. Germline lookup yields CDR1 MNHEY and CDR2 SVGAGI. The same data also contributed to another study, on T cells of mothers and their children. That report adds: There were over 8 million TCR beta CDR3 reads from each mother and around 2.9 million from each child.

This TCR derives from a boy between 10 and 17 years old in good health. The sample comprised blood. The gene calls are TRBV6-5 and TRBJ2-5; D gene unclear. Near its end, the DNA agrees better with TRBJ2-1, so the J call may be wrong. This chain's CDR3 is CASSYGRREQFF. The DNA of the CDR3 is TGTGCCAGCAGTTACGGAAGGCGGGAGCAGTTCTTC.